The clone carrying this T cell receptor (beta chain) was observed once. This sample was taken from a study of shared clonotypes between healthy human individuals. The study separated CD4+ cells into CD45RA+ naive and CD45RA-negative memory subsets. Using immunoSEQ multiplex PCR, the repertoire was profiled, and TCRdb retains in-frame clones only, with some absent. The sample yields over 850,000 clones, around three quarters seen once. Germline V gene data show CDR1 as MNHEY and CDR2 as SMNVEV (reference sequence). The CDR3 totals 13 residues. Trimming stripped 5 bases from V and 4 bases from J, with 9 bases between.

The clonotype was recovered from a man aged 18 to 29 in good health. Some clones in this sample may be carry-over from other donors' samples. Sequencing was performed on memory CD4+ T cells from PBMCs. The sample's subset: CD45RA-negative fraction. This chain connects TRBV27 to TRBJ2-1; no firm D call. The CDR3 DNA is TGTGCCAGCAGTCGGGCCGAATACAATGAGCAGTTCTTC. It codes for CASSRAEYNEQFF.